Listed here are 15 T cell receptor beta chains from one sample, sequenced in a study of T-cell reconstitution after alpha-beta-depleted transplantation in children. For TCRbeta, the library was prepared with unique molecular identifiers. One entry per CDR3 protein, called by TCRdb with MiXCR from the PCR reads. The sample shows about 230,000 distinct CDR3 sequences, about a tenth of them seen only once. Sequenced here: PBMCs, sampled before TCRalphabeta/CD19-depleted stem cell transplant. These receptors were taken from a child under two years old with acute myeloid leukemia, due to receive a stem cell transplant.

This clonotype was seen many times. The chain couples TRBV29-1 to TRBJ2-5, with D unresolved. From germline, CDR1 is SQVTM and CDR2 ANQGSEA. The CDR3 length is 10 residues. Trimming took off 7 bases at V and 0 bases at J, with 3 bases between the two ends. The CDR3 DNA is TGCAGCGGATACCAAGAGACCCAGTACTTC. Amino acid sequence: CSGYQETQYF.

In this sample, this clonotype turned up many times. This chain links TRBV7-2 with TRBJ2-4; no firm D call. Germline-derived CDR1 and CDR2 are SGHTA and FQGNSA. The CDR3 spans 14 residues. V was clipped by 2 bases and J by 2 bases, with 7 bases between them. CDR3 in DNA: TGTGCCAGCAGCTTATTAGGGCCCAAAAACATTCAGTACTTC. This codes for CASSLLGPKNIQYF. Full variable domain (rest looked up from reference TRBV7-2 and TRBJ2-4): GAGVSQSPSNKVTEKGKDVELRCDPISGHTALYWYRQSLGQGLEFLIYFQGNSAPDKSGLPSDRFSAERTGGSVSTLTIQRTQQEDSAVYLCASSLLGPKNIQYFGAGTRLSVL.

This clonotype has a handful of counts. CDR3 residues: CASSIGTSSYEQYF. The CDR3 DNA follows: TGTGCCAGCAGCATCGGGACAAGCTCCTACGAGCAGTACTTC. This chain connects TRBV7-2 to TRBJ2-7, with D maybe TRBD1 (6 bases). The CDR3 runs 14 residues. CDR1 SGHTA and CDR2 FQGNSA come from the germline V gene. V was pared by 5 bases and J by 0 bases, with 11 bases between.

This clonotype was seen many times. J is TRBJ2-7 and V is TRBV28, with D hard to call. CDR1 and CDR2 from the germline V gene are MDHEN and SYDVKM. The V end lost 8 bases, the J end lost 4 bases, and 6 bases lay between the germline ends. The CDR3 runs to 10 residues. Here the CDR3 reads CASFHYEQYF. In DNA form, the CDR3 reads TGTGCCAGCTTTCATTACGAGCAGTACTTC.

The rearrangement uses TRBV6-1 and TRBJ2-6; D remains unclear. Germline lookup yields CDR1 MNHNS and CDR2 SASEGT. The germline V and J ends were trimmed by 6 bases and 1 base, with 13 bases remaining between them. The CDR3 has 16 residues. This CDR3 reads CASRWQAGSGANVLTF. CDR3 nucleotides: TGTGCCAGCAGGTGGCAGGCCGGATCTGGGGCCAACGTCCTGACTTTC.

This clonotype was observed at least ten times. V is TRBV28 and J is TRBJ1-4, with 7 bases lining up with TRBD1. The CDR3 covers 14 residues. The junction had 8 bases not matched to a gene; V was cut back by 5 bases and J by 8 bases. CDR1 MDHEN and CDR2 SYDVKM come from the germline V gene. The CDR3 sequence is CASSTGTVREKLFF. As DNA, the CDR3 is TGTGCCAGCAGTACCGGGACAGTGAGGGAAAAACTGTTTTTT.

The chain has TRBV6-5 and TRBJ2-1, with D unresolved. This CDR3 region has 18 residues. In germline, CDR1 is MNHEY, CDR2 SVGAGI. V was cut by 0 bases and J by 0 bases, with 15 bases left in between. CDR3 in DNA: TGTGCCAGCAGTTACTCGATGCTGGGTATGAGCTCCTACAATGAGCAGTTCTTC. It codes for CASSYSMLGMSSYNEQFF.

This clonotype was counted a few times. V usage is TRBV11-2 and J usage is TRBJ2-1; D might be TRBD1 (5 bases). The CDR3 contains 14 residues. Germline loops: CDR1 SGHAT, CDR2 FQNNGV. V lost 3 bases and J lost 8, with 14 bases in between. CDR3 sequence: CASSFFSGFDEQFF. The CDR3 region has the DNA TGTGCCAGCAGCTTTTTTTCAGGGTTCGATGAGCAGTTCTTC.

This clonotype has at least ten counts. This sequence joins TRBV3-1 and TRBJ2-1, with D tentatively TRBD2 (7 bases). V shed 4 bases and J shed 4 bases, with 14 bases lying between them. This CDR3 has 15 residues. Germline V gene lookup returns CDR1 LGHDT and CDR2 YNNKEL (reference sequence). The CDR3 is CASSRREGGYNEQFF. The CDR3 region has the DNA TGTGCCAGCAGCCGTAGGGAGGGGGGTTACAATGAGCAGTTCTTC.

This clonotype appeared many times. V is TRBV6-1 and J is TRBJ1-1, with D tentatively TRBD1 (6 bases). The CDR3 is 15 amino acids. The V and J ends lost 5 bases and 4 bases respectively, with 17 bases between them. Germline values: CDR1 MNHNS, CDR2 SASEGT. CDR3 in DNA: TGTGCCAGCAGTACCACCGCAGGGGTGAGCACTGAAGCTTTCTTT. Protein product: CASSTTAGVSTEAFF.

Many counts were recorded for this clonotype. V is TRBV27 and J is TRBJ2-1; 10 nucleotides line up with TRBD2. This CDR3 comprises 14 residues. Per germline, CDR1 MNHEY and CDR2 SMNVEV (reference sequence). V gave up 2 bases and J gave up 10 bases; unmatched junction bases: 5. As DNA, the CDR3 is TGTGCCAGCAGTTTACTAGCGGGAGACGGCGAGCAGTTCTTC. Translated, it gives CASSLLAGDGEQFF.

This clonotype was recorded many times. V and J are TRBV5-6 and TRBJ1-5; weak D call: TRBD1 (6 bases). Germline assignment: CDR1 SGHDT and CDR2 YYEEEE. Trimming took off 3 bases at V and 5 bases at J, with 6 bases between the two ends. There are 12 residues in the CDR3. CDR3 in amino acids: CASSYRDQPQHF. CDR3 in DNA: TGTGCCAGCAGCTACAGGGATCAGCCCCAGCATTTT.

This clonotype was detected ten times or more. V and J are TRBV6-1 and TRBJ1-2; no firm D call. The germline V gene has CDR1 MNHNS and CDR2 SASEGT. The CDR3 runs 17 residues. Trimming took 1 base from V and 6 from J, leaving 21 bases between them. CDR3 DNA: TGTGCCAGCAGTGAAGATGTCAGGCGACGCCTGATGGATGGCTACACCTTC. The encoded protein is CASSEDVRRRLMDGYTF.

The sample holds many counts of this clonotype. The V and J genes are TRBV18 and TRBJ1-4; tentative D call: TRBD1 (6 bases). V was clipped by 6 bases and J by 8 bases, with 16 bases between them. Germline-derived CDR1 and CDR2 are KGHSH and LQKENI. The length of the CDR3 is 14 residues. The CDR3 region has the DNA TGTGCCAGCTCCGCGGACAGCCGGCTCGAAAAACTGTTTTTT. Amino acid sequence: CASSADSRLEKLFF.

As concerns this clonotype: One junction end disagrees with the germline gene, perhaps due to a read error. The chain employs TRBV6-2 or TRBV6-3 and TRBJ1-1; 10 bases map to TRBD1. This CDR3 is built from 13 residues. CDR1 MNHEY and CDR2 SVGEGT come from the germline V gene. CDR3 bases: TGTGCCAGCAGCCGAGCCGGGACAGGGGAAGCCTTCTTT. It encodes CASSRAGTGEAFF.